Presented here are 32 T cell receptor beta chains from one specimen sequenced in a study of blood T cell repertoires in COVID-19. Sequencing used immunoSEQ multiplex PCR; TCRdb keeps in-frame clones, though not all of them. The sample has about 280,000 clones; approximately 78% are singletons. The sample was PBMCs or T cells enriched from blood (not recorded which). These receptors originate from a man aged 35-49 years who had been exposed to COVID-19.

V usage is TRBV7-6 and J usage is TRBJ1-6; D remains ambiguous. The germline gives CDR1 SGHVS, CDR2 FNYEAQ. The CDR3 runs to 16 residues. V lost 3 bases to trimming and J lost 8 bases, with 17 bases between them. CDR3 amino acids: CASSFTAPPTDSPLHF. Written as DNA, the CDR3 is TGTGCCAGCAGCTTCACAGCCCCTCCCACGGATTCACCCCTCCACTTT.

The rearrangement joins TRBV3-1 (or the pseudogene TRBV3-2) to TRBJ2-1; the D gene is possibly TRBD2 (5 bases). The CDR3 extends over 13 amino acids. The germline CDR1 and CDR2 sequences are LGHDT and YNNKEL (reference sequence). Trimming removed 4 bases from V and 8 bases from J, with 12 bases in between. CDR3 coding DNA: TGTGCCAGCAGCCCCGAGGGTGGACATGAGCAGTTCTTC. Translated: CASSPEGGHEQFF.

This clone was detected only a few times. The rearrangement uses TRBV9 and TRBJ2-1; D might be TRBD1 (5 bases). Trimming stripped 0 bases from V and 12 bases from J, with 13 bases between. The CDR3 totals 13 residues. Germline loops: CDR1 SGDLS, CDR2 YYNGEE. The CDR3 spells CASSVGLGVGQFF. DNA of the CDR3: TGTGCCAGCAGCGTAGGTTTAGGGGTCGGGCAGTTCTTC.

This rearrangement joins TRBV7-8 to TRBJ2-5; unclear D gene. Germline V gene lookup returns CDR1 SGHVS and CDR2 FQNEAQ. Trimming removed 5 bases from V and 4 bases from J, with 20 bases in between. The CDR3 is 16 amino acids. The CDR3 loop reads CASSPIVVMIGETQYF. The CDR3 DNA sequence: TGTGCCAGCAGCCCAATCGTCGTGATGATCGGAGAGACCCAGTACTTC.

This rearrangement joins TRBV10-3 to TRBJ1-5; a possible D gene is TRBD1 (6 bases). The germline V gene has CDR1 ENHRY and CDR2 SYGVKD. This CDR3 comprises 14 residues. Between the trimmed V and J ends, which lost 6 bases and 4 bases, there was a span of 13 bases. The DNA of the CDR3 is TGTGCCATCAGGGGACACTTACAAAATCAGCCCCAGCATTTT. The encoded protein is CAIRGHLQNQPQHF.

The chain employs TRBV2 and TRBJ2-3; D gene ambiguous. V was cut by 7 bases and J by 0 bases, with 8 bases left in between. The CDR3 runs to 13 residues. Germline CDR1 and CDR2: SNHLY and FYNNEI. This CDR3 reads CASKVASTDTQYF. The CDR3 DNA follows: TGTGCCAGCAAGGTAGCTAGCACAGATACGCAGTATTTT. The full variable domain, completed using reference TRBV2 and TRBJ2-3, is EPEVTQTPSHQVTQMGQEVILRCVPISNHLYFYWYRQILGQKVEFLVSFYNNEISEKSEIFDDQFSVERPDGSNFTLKIRSTKLEDSAMYFCASKVASTDTQYFGPGTRLTVL.

V and J are TRBV9 and TRBJ1-1, with a weak D call TRBD1 (6 bases). Germline lookup yields CDR1 SGDLS and CDR2 YYNGEE. The CDR3 is made up of 14 amino acids. The germline V and J ends were trimmed by 3 bases and 5 bases, with 14 bases remaining between them. CDR3 sequence: CASSAYRVGTEAFF. The CDR3 bases are TGTGCCAGCAGCGCCTACAGGGTTGGTACTGAAGCTTTCTTT.

The chain joins TRBV7-2 to TRBJ2-5; D may be TRBD2 (5 bases). CDR1 and CDR2 from the germline V gene are SGHTA and FQGNSA. Trimming pared 3 bases from V and 9 bases from J, leaving 20 bases between. This CDR3 has 15 amino acids. The CDR3, as DNA: TGTGCCAGCAGCTTCGCGTACGAGAGGGAGAGGCCCCAGTACTTC. Translating it yields CASSFAYERERPQYF. Combining the CDR3 with reference TRBV7-2 and TRBJ2-5 gives the whole variable domain GAGVSQSPSNKVTEKGKDVELRCDPISGHTALYWYRQSLGQGLEFLIYFQGNSAPDKSGLPSDRFSAERTGGSVSTLTIQRTQQEDSAVYLCASSFAYERERPQYFGPGTRLLVL.

The rearrangement joins TRBV5-1 to TRBJ2-7; 7 bases are shared with TRBD1. The trim removed 4 bases at V and 5 bases at J, leaving 12 bases unmatched. Germline CDR1 is SGHRS and CDR2 is YFSETQ. This CDR3 comprises 15 residues. The CDR3 bases are TGCGCCAGCAGCCCAAACCCCGACAGGGTCGACGAGCAGTACTTC. It codes for CASSPNPDRVDEQYF.

The chain carries TRBV3-1 (or the pseudogene TRBV3-2) and TRBJ1-2, with D tentatively TRBD1 (5 bases). Trimming pared 4 bases from V and 1 base from J, leaving 16 bases between. Germline CDR1 is LGHDT and CDR2 is YNNKEL (reference sequence). There are 16 residues in the CDR3. For the CDR3, the DNA is TGTGCCAGCAGCCCTTCGCTGGCCAGGGTTAACTATGGCTACACCTTC. Protein: CASSPSLARVNYGYTF.

This sequence joins TRBV9 and TRBJ2-3; D not certain. The V end was cut by 0 bases, the J end by 1 base, with 9 bases between. CDR1 SGDLS and CDR2 YYNGEE come from the germline V gene. The CDR3 runs to 15 residues. The CDR3 DNA reads TGTGCCAGCAGCGTAGTATCGAGCGGCACAGATACGCAGTATTTT. Its translation is CASSVVSSGTDTQYF.

V is TRBV5-8 and J is TRBJ1-1; D gene ambiguous. The germline V and J ends were trimmed by 6 bases and 0 bases, with 15 bases remaining between them. The V gene's germline CDR1 is SGHTS and CDR2 YDEGEE. The CDR3 totals 15 residues. The DNA of the CDR3 is TGTGCCAGCACCCCGAAGCGGTTAATGAACACTGAAGCTTTCTTT. This codes for CASTPKRLMNTEAFF.

The chain uses TRBV6-2 or TRBV6-3 and TRBJ1-5; the D gene is possibly TRBD1 (6 bases). The length of the CDR3 is 14 residues. V was trimmed by 0 bases and J by 7 bases, leaving 10 bases between them. Germline V CDR1 and CDR2: MNHEY, SVGEGT. The CDR3 loop reads CASSYSGGGQPQHF. Written as DNA, the CDR3 is TGTGCCAGCAGTTACTCAGGGGGTGGCCAGCCCCAGCATTTT.

The chain is built from TRBV12-5 and TRBJ1-2, with 8 nucleotides matching TRBD1. J lost 8 bases, V lost 6 bases, and 26 bases had no gene match. CDR1 and CDR2 (germline): LGHNT, FRNRAP. The CDR3 length is 19 residues. In DNA form, the CDR3 reads TGTGCTAGTGGCTTAAATCCCGACAGGGGTTTTATAGTAGGTCGGGGCTACACCTTC. This encodes CASGLNPDRGFIVGRGYTF.

The chain couples TRBV9 to TRBJ2-1, with 11 bases identical to TRBD2. V lost 1 base and J lost 5; bases outside the gene matches: 5. This CDR3 contains 16 residues. The germline CDR1 and CDR2 sequences are SGDLS and YYNGEE. CDR3 region: CASSVSTSGINNEQFF. As DNA, the CDR3 is TGTGCCAGCAGCGTATCGACTAGCGGGATCAACAATGAGCAGTTCTTC.

The rearrangement uses TRBV27 and TRBJ2-7, with a weak D call TRBD2 (6 bases). CDR1 is MNHEY and CDR2 is SMNVEV in the germline V gene (reference sequence). Trimming cost V 8 bases and J 3 bases, with 14 bases left between them. The CDR3 has 13 amino acids. The CDR3 reads CASQTSRGYEQYF. The CDR3 DNA is TGTGCCAGCCAGACTAGTAGAGGCTACGAGCAGTACTTC.

The V and J genes are TRBV12-3 or TRBV12-4 and TRBJ2-5, with TRBD1 matching over 8 bases. The CDR3 sequence is 13 residues long. V lost 10 bases, J lost 10 bases, and 14 bases stayed unmatched. In DNA, the CDR3 is TGTGCCACCAGGGGGCAAAACCCCCTGGGCCAGTACTTC. Translated: CATRGQNPLGQYF.

This chain links TRBV7-6 with TRBJ1-2; a possible D gene is TRBD1 (5 bases). The CDR3 contains 13 residues. The ends were cut back, 4 bases at V and 7 bases at J, with 13 bases in the middle. CDR1 SGHVS and CDR2 FNYEAQ come from the germline V gene. This CDR3 reads CASSSALGGGYTF. CDR3 bases: TGTGCCAGCAGCTCCGCTTTGGGGGGTGGCTACACCTTC.

The chain's CDR3 is CASSQGRGLDYGYTF. The CDR3 DNA reads TGTGCCAGTAGTCAAGGCAGGGGGTTGGACTATGGCTACACCTTC. The genes are TRBV19 and TRBJ1-2; 7 bases align to TRBD1. This CDR3 has 15 residues. The V segment lost 5 bases and the J segment 3 bases; nucleotides outside the gene matches: 9. The germline gives CDR1 LNHDA, CDR2 SQIVND (reference sequence).

Comment on this clone: Only one base separates this from a far larger clonotype, so it likely reflects a read error. The chain joins TRBV5-6 to TRBJ1-1; no firm D call. The V and J ends lost 0 bases and 2 bases respectively, with 5 bases between them. The V gene's germline CDR1 is SGHDT and CDR2 YYEEEE. The CDR3 is 13 amino acids. The CDR3 DNA is TGTGCCAGCAGCTTGGACAGAAACACTGAAGCTTTCTTT. This encodes CASSLDRNTEAFF.

This sequence joins TRBV9 and TRBJ1-1; D is uncertain. Per the germline V gene, CDR1 is SGDLS and CDR2 is YYNGEE. The germline V and J ends were trimmed by 7 bases and 5 bases, with 15 bases remaining between them. This CDR3 has 13 amino acids. CDR3 amino acids: CASAGTRQTEAFF. The CDR3, as DNA: TGTGCCAGCGCAGGTACCCGTCAGACTGAAGCTTTCTTT.

The J gene is TRBJ1-2, the V gene TRBV11-2, with a tentative D call TRBD1 (5 bases). This CDR3 comprises 14 residues. V lost 5 bases and J lost 6, with 16 bases in between. The germline V gene encodes CDR1 SGHAT and CDR2 FQNNGV. The CDR3 DNA reads TGTGCCAGCAGCCCGGCCCGGGGGGAAAATGGCTACACCTTC. It is translated as CASSPARGENGYTF.

V is TRBV6-1 and J is TRBJ1-4; D is unclear. In germline, CDR1 is MNHNS, CDR2 SASEGT. V was shortened by 2 bases and J by 7 bases, with 11 bases between the two germline ends. The CDR3 contains 14 residues. The CDR3 bases are TGTGCCAGCAGTGAACGGGGTCTTGGTGAAAAACTGTTTTTT. This gives the protein CASSERGLGEKLFF.

The rearrangement joins TRBV9 to TRBJ2-7, with TRBD1 matching over 7 bases. V trimming: 3 bases; J trimming: 7 bases; junction bases outside the gene matches: 13. The CDR3 has 15 residues. Germline values: CDR1 SGDLS, CDR2 YYNGEE. CDR3 residues: CASSAYHRGTEEQYF. In DNA, the CDR3 is TGTGCCAGCAGCGCCTACCACAGGGGTACCGAGGAGCAGTACTTC.

The gene calls are TRBV18 and TRBJ1-2; no definite D call. CDR1 and CDR2 from the germline V gene are KGHSH and LQKENI. V lost 2 bases and J 5 bases, leaving 9 bases between the germline ends. There are 13 residues in the CDR3. CDR3 in amino acids: CASSPVEQYGYTF. CDR3 coding DNA: TGTGCCAGCTCACCAGTAGAACAGTATGGCTACACCTTC.

This rearrangement joins TRBV2 to TRBJ2-2; maybe TRBD1 (5 bases). Germline CDR1 is SNHLY and CDR2 is FYNNEI. The CDR3 has 12 residues. Trimming stripped 6 bases from V and 7 bases from J, with 9 bases between. DNA of the CDR3: TGTGCCAGCAGCGTCGACAGCGGGGAGCTGTTTTTT. This codes for CASSVDSGELFF. Together with reference TRBV2 and TRBJ2-2, the CDR3 gives the full variable domain: EPEVTQTPSHQVTQMGQEVILRCVPISNHLYFYWYRQILGQKVEFLVSFYNNEISEKSEIFDDQFSVERPDGSNFTLKIRSTKLEDSAMYFCASSVDSGELFFGEGSRLTVL.

The gene calls are TRBV24-1 and TRBJ2-7; 7 bases line up with TRBD2. The ends lost 3 bases at V and 0 bases at J; junction bases unmatched: 4. The CDR3 length is 15 residues. In germline, CDR1 is KGHDR, CDR2 SFDVKD. CDR3 nucleotides: TGTGCCACCAGTGATACCAGCGGGATCTCCTACGAGCAGTACTTC. Translated: CATSDTSGISYEQYF.

The rearrangement uses TRBV2 and TRBJ2-6; D may be TRBD1 (6 bases). The germline CDR1 and CDR2 sequences are SNHLY and FYNNEI. Trimming left V 6 bases short and J 1 base short, with 10 bases between. This CDR3 is built from 15 residues. The DNA for the CDR3 is TGTGCCAGCAGGGACAGAACTTCTGGGGCCAACGTCCTGACTTTC. It codes for CASRDRTSGANVLTF.

This chain links TRBV30 with TRBJ1-1, with TRBD1 identical over 7 bases. The CDR3 spans 16 residues. The V segment lost 3 bases and the J segment 1 base; nucleotides outside the gene matches: 11. Germline assignment: CDR1 GTSNPN and CDR2 SVGIG (reference sequence). The CDR3 protein is CAWRTRQGERNTEAFF. DNA for the CDR3: TGTGCCTGGAGGACCCGACAGGGAGAAAGGAACACTGAAGCTTTCTTT.

This clone was observed a few times. The V and J genes are TRBV27 and TRBJ1-2; 7 bases match TRBD1. The germline CDR1 and CDR2 sequences are MNHEY and SMNVEV (reference sequence). The CDR3 is 13 residues long. The V segment lost 5 bases and the J segment 4 bases; nucleotides outside the gene matches: 4. CDR3 loop: CASSGRTGYGYTF. The CDR3 bases are TGTGCCAGCAGTGGTAGGACAGGCTATGGCTACACCTTC.

The chain employs TRBV12-5 and TRBJ1-1; the D is unclear. Germline lookup yields CDR1 LGHNT and CDR2 FRNRAP. Trimming pared 6 bases from V and 5 bases from J, leaving 7 bases between. CDR3 length: 11 amino acids. The DNA of the CDR3 is TGTGCTAGTGGGACATTGACTGAAGCTTTCTTT. Amino acid sequence: CASGTLTEAFF. The entire variable domain, with the rest obtained from reference TRBV12-5 and TRBJ1-1, is as follows: DARVTQTPRHKVTEMGQEVTMRCQPILGHNTVFWYRQTMMQGLELLAYFRNRAPLDDSGMPKDRFSAEMPDATLATLKIQPSEPRDSAVYFCASGTLTEAFFGQGTRLTVV.

This chain links TRBV12-3 or TRBV12-4 with TRBJ1-2, with 7 positions matching TRBD1. With V trimmed by 4 bases and J by 4 bases, 3 bases remained unmatched. This CDR3 region has 13 residues. The CDR3 is CASSWGQSYGYTF. In DNA, the CDR3 is TGTGCCAGCAGTTGGGGACAGTCCTATGGCTACACCTTC.